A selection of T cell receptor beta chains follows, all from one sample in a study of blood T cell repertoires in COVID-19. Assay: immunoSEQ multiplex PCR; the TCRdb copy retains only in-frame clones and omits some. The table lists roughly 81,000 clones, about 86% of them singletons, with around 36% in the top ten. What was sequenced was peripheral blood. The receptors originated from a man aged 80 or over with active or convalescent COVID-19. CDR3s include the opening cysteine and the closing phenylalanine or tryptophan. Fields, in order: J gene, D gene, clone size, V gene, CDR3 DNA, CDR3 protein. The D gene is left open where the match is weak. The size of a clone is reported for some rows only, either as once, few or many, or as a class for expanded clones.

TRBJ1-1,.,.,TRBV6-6,TGTGCCAGCGCCGTAAAAGGGGTTATGAACACTGAAGCTTTCTTT,CASAVKGVMNTEAFF
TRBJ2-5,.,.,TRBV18,TGTGCCAGCTCACCGGGGGGTCACGAGACCCAGTACTTC,CASSPGGHETQYF
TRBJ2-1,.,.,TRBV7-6,TGTGCCAGCAGCTTACTAGCAGGCGCTGAGCAGTTCTTC,CASSLLAGAEQFF
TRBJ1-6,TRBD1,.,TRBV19,TGTGCCAGTAGTGGGACAGTAAATTCACCCCTCCACTTT,CASSGTVNSPLHF
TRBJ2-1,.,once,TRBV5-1,TGCGCCAGCAGCATGACAGGTTACAATGAGCAGTTCTTC,CASSMTGYNEQFF
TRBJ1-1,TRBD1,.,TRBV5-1,TGCGCCAGCAGCTCCCTGACAGGGCTGAACACTGAAGCTTTCTTT,CASSSLTGLNTEAFF
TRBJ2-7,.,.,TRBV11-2,TGTGCCAGCAGCCCCCTGCGGGGCTCCTACGAGCAGTACTTC,CASSPLRGSYEQYF
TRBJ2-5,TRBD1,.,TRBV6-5,TGTGCCAGCAGGACCGGGACAGGCCAAGAGACCCAGTACTTC,CASRTGTGQETQYF
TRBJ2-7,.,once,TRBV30,TGTGCCTGGAGTGTTAGCGGCATTTCCTACGAGCAGTACTTC,CAWSVSGISYEQYF
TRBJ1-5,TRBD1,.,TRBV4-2,TGTGCCAGCAGCCAAGATACAGGGGACCAGCCCCAGCATTTT,CASSQDTGDQPQHF
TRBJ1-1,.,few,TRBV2,TGTGCCAGCAGTGAAGCGAGGGTGGTTCCGGTGGTGAACACTGAAGCTTTCTTT,CASSEARVVPVVNTEAFF
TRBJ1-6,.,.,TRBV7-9,TGTGCCAGCAGCTCAGGATCTACGGGGGGTTCACCCCTCCACTTT,CASSSGSTGGSPLHF
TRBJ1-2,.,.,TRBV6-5,TGTGCCGGCGGGATCGTAGGCTTTGGCTACACCTTC,CAGGIVGFGYTF
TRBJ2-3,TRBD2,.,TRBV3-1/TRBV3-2,TGTGCCACCGAAGCGGGGGGTACAGATACGCAGTATTTT,CATEAGGTDTQYF
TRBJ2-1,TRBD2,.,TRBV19,TGTGCCAGTAGTACCCCCCGTGCGGGGGGGCTCAATGAGCAGTTCTTC,CASSTPRAGGLNEQFF
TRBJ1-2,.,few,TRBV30,TGTGCCTGGAGCACAGAAGCTAACTATGGCTACACCTTC,CAWSTEANYGYTF
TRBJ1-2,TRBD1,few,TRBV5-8,TGTGCCAGCAGCAAGGGACAGGCTTATGGGAGGGACTATGGCTACACCTTC,CASSKGQAYGRDYGYTF
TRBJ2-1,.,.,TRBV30,TGTGCCTGGAGTGTTCTTTTATCCAATGAGCAGTTCTTC,CAWSVLLSNEQFF
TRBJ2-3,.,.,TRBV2,TGTGCCAGCAGTGAAGCGACAGCGTACACAGATACGCAGTATTTT,CASSEATAYTDTQYF
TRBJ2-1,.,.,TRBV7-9,TGTGCCAGCAGCTTAGGGTCACCCAGCTCCTACAATGAGCAGTTCTTC,CASSLGSPSSYNEQFF
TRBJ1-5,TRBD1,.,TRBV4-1,TGCGCCAGCAGCCGGACAGGGGAGCAGCCCCAGCATTTT,CASSRTGEQPQHF
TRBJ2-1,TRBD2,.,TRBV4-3,TGCGCCAGCAGCAGGACTAGCGGCGGCTACAATGAGCAGTTCTTC,CASSRTSGGYNEQFF
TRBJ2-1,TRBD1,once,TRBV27,TGTGCCAGCTGGAGCAGGGGGCGCCGGAATGAGCAGTTCTTC,CASWSRGRRNEQFF
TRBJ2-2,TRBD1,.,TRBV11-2,TGTGCCAGCAGCTTAGCCCCGACAGGGCCCCCCCGGGAGCTGTTTTTT,CASSLAPTGPPRELFF
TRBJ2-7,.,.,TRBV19,TGTGCCAGTAGAATGTCAGGGGTGGACGAGCAGTACTTC,CASRMSGVDEQYF
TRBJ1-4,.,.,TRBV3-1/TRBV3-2,TGTGCCAGCAGCCAACAGGGGATTAAGGAAAAACTGTTTTTT,CASSQQGIKEKLFF
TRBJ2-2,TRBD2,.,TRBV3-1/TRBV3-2,TGTGCCAGCAGCCTTAGGACTAGCGGGAACGGCGGGGAGCTGTTTTTT,CASSLRTSGNGGELFF
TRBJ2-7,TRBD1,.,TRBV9,TGTGCCAGCAGCACGGGACAGGGTCGGTCCTACGAGCAGTACTTC,CASSTGQGRSYEQYF
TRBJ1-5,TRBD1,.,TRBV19,TGTGCCAGTAGTTCCCGGGACAGGGGGCGCGCTCAGCCCCAGCATTTT,CASSSRDRGRAQPQHF
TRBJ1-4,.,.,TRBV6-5,TGTGCCAGCAGCAGGACAGCAACTAATGAAAAACTGTTTTTT,CASSRTATNEKLFF
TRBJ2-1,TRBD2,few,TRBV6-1,TGTGCCAGCAGTGAAGTCCCGGGACTAGGGATCCATGAGCAGTTCTTC,CASSEVPGLGIHEQFF
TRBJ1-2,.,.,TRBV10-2,TGCGCCAGCAGTGATTGGACACGGAATAACTATGGCTACACCTTC,CASSDWTRNNYGYTF
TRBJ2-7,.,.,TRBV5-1,TGCGCCAGCAGCTTGTCTCGGGACATGGGCCACGAGCAGTACTTC,CASSLSRDMGHEQYF
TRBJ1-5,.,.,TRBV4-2,TGTGCCAGCAGCCCAGAGGTCGGGGACTATAGCAATCAGCCCCAGCATTTT,CASSPEVGDYSNQPQHF
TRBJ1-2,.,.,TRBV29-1,TGCAGCGTTGACCCGGCGGCAGGGGACGACTATGGCTACACCTTC,CSVDPAAGDDYGYTF
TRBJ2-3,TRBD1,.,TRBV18,TGTGCCAGCTCACCACTGGACAGGGGGGCAGATACGCAGTATTTT,CASSPLDRGADTQYF
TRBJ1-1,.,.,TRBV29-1,TGCAGCGTTGCAAGGGGGAACACTGAAGCTTTCTTT,CSVARGNTEAFF